These T cell receptor beta chains were read from a single sample in a study of blood T cell repertoires in COVID-19. Clones were sequenced by immunoSEQ multiplex PCR, and TCRdb holds only the in-frame ones, with some missing. In the table there are about 62,000 clones, 70% to 90% of which are singletons. Input material: peripheral blood. The origin of the receptors is a woman aged 55-70 years with acute or convalescent COVID-19. Both conserved end residues are part of each CDR3. Fields, in order: V gene, J gene, CDR3 protein.

V: TRBV4-1
J: TRBJ2-5
CDR3: CASSLTEAHQETQYF

V: TRBV7-9
J: TRBJ2-5
CDR3: CASSLRGTQGETQYF

V: TRBV13
J: TRBJ2-2
CDR3: CASSRENTGELFF

V: TRBV24-1
J: TRBJ1-3
CDR3: CATQEGAGNTIYF

V: TRBV19
J: TRBJ2-3
CDR3: CASSIGTATDTQYF

V: TRBV27
J: TRBJ2-5
CDR3: CASSSTQYF

V: TRBV7-2
J: TRBJ2-4
CDR3: CASSLYGLTVAKNIQYF

V: TRBV18
J: TRBJ1-4
CDR3: CASSKDRGTNEKLFF

V: TRBV25-1
J: TRBJ1-6
CDR3: CASSGRTGGDRSPLHF

V: TRBV27
J: TRBJ1-5
CDR3: CASSFAESNQPQHF

V: TRBV10-2
J: TRBJ2-1
CDR3: CASNGLAGGYDNEQFF

V: TRBV27
J: TRBJ1-3
CDR3: CASSYRTGVGNTIYF

V: TRBV4-3
J: TRBJ1-1
CDR3: CASSQITGGNTEAFF

V: TRBV10-2
J: TRBJ1-6
CDR3: CASSDLAGQPLHF

V: TRBV28
J: TRBJ1-4
CDR3: CASSLRGQVGTSEKLFF

V: TRBV6-2/TRBV6-3
J: TRBJ1-5
CDR3: CASSYTTGLGRDQPQHF